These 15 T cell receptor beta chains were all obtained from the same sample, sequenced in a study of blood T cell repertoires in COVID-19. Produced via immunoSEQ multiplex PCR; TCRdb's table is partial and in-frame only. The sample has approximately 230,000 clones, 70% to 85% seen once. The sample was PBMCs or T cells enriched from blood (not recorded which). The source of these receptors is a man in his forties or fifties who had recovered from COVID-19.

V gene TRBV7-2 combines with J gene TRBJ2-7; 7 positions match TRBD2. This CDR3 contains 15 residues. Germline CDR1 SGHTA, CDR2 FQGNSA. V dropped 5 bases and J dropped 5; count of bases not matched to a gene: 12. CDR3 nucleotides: TGTGCCAGCAGCCGCCTCCGCGGGAGCCGGGACGAGCAGTACTTC. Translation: CASSRLRGSRDEQYF.

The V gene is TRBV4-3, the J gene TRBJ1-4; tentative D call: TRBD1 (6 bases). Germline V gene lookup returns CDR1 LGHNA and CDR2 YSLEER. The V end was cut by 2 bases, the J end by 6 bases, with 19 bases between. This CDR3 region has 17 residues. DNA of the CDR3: TGCGCCAGCAGCCAAAGAGCCAGCCTGACAGGCGATGAAAAACTGTTTTTT. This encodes CASSQRASLTGDEKLFF.

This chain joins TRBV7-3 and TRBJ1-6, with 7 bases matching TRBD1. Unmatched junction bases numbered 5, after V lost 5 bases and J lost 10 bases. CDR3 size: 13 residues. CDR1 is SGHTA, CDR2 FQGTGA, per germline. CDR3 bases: TGTGCCAGCAGCACAGGGGTGGGATCACCCCTCCACTTT. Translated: CASSTGVGSPLHF.

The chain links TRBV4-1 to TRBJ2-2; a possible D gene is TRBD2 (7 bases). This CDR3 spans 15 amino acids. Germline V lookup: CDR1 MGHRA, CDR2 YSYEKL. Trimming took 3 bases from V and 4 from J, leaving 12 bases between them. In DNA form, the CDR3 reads TGCGCCAGCAGCCAGGGGGGGGCATTCACCGGGGAGCTGTTTTTT. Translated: CASSQGGAFTGELFF.

The CDR3 bases are TGTGCCAGCAGCTGGGGAGGGAGTGTGTACGAGCAGTACTTC. The encoded protein is CASSWGGSVYEQYF. The rearrangement uses TRBV28 and TRBJ2-7; 7 nucleotides align to TRBD2. The CDR3 is 14 residues long. The ends lost 6 bases at V and 4 bases at J; junction bases unmatched: 9. Germline-derived CDR1 and CDR2 are MDHEN and SYDVKM. Filled out from reference TRBV28 and TRBJ2-7, the complete variable domain reads DVKVTQSSRYLVKRTGEKVFLECVQDMDHENMFWYRQDPGLGLRLIYFSYDVKMKEKGDIPEGYSVSREKKERFSLILESASTNQTSMYLCASSWGGSVYEQYFGPGTRLTVT.

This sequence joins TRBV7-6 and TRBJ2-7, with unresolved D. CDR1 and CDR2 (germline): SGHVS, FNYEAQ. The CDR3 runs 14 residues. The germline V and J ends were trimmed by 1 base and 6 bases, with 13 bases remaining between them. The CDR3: CASSLEIGRVEQYF. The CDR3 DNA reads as TGTGCCAGCAGCTTAGAAATCGGTAGAGTCGAGCAGTACTTC.

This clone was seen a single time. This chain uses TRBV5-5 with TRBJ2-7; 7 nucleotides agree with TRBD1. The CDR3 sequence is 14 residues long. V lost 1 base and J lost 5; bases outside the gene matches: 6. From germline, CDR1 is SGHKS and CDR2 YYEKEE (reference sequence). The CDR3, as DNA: TGTGCCAGCAGCTTGCGGCGGCAGGGGGACGAGCAGTACTTC. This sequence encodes CASSLRRQGDEQYF.

This chain's CDR3 is CASSPRGREAFF. The CDR3 DNA is TGCGCCAGCAGCCCTCGTGGGCGTGAAGCTTTCTTT. This chain uses TRBV5-1 with TRBJ1-1; D is unclear. The germline V gene encodes CDR1 SGHRS and CDR2 YFSETQ. The V and J ends lost 4 bases and 7 bases respectively, with 11 bases between them. The CDR3 extends over 12 amino acids.

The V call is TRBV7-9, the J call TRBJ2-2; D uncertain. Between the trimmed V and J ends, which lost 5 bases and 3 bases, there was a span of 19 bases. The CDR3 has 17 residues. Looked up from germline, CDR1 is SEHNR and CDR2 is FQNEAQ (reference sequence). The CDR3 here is CASSPVYLNTYTGELFF. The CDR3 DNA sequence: TGTGCCAGCAGCCCCGTCTACCTTAATACTTACACCGGGGAGCTGTTTTTT.

As DNA, the CDR3 is TGTGCCAGCACCCCCACTAGGGATGAGCAGTTCTTC. This sequence encodes CASTPTRDEQFF. The rearrangement links TRBV28 to TRBJ2-1, with a tentative D call TRBD2 (5 bases). V gave up 7 bases and J gave up 8 bases, with 12 bases separating them. The length of the CDR3 is 12 residues. Germline CDR1 MDHEN, CDR2 SYDVKM.

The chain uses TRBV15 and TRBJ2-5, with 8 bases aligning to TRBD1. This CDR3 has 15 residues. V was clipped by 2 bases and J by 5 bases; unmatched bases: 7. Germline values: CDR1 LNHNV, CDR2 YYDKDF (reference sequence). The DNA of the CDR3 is TGTGCCACCAGCAGAAGCAGGGGGCTTCTGGAGACCCAGTACTTC. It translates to CATSRSRGLLETQYF.

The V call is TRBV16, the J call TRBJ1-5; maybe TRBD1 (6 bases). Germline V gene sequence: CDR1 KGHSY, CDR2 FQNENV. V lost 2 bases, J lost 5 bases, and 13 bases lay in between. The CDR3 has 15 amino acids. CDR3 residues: CASSQNRAGDQPQHF. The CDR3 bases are TGTGCCAGCAGCCAAAACCGGGCAGGGGATCAGCCCCAGCATTTT.

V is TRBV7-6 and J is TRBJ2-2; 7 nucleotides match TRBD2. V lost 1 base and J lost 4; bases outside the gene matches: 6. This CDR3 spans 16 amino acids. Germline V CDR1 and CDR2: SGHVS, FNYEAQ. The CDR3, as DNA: TGTGCCAGCAGCTTAGTTCGAGCGGGGAGCACCGGGGAGCTGTTTTTT. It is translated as CASSLVRAGSTGELFF.

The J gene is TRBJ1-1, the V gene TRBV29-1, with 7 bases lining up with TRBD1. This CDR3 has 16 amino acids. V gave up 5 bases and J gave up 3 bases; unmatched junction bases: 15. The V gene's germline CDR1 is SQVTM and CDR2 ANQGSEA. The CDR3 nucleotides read TGCAGCGTTTTACAGGGGCCCGGCTATTTAGACACTGAAGCTTTCTTT. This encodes CSVLQGPGYLDTEAFF.

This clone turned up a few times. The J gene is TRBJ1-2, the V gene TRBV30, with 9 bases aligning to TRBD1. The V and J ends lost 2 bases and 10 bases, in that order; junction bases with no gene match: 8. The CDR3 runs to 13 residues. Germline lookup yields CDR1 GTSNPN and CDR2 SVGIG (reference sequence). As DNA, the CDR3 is TGTGCCTGGAGTCATGGGACAGGGCAGTCCTACACCTTC. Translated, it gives CAWSHGTGQSYTF.